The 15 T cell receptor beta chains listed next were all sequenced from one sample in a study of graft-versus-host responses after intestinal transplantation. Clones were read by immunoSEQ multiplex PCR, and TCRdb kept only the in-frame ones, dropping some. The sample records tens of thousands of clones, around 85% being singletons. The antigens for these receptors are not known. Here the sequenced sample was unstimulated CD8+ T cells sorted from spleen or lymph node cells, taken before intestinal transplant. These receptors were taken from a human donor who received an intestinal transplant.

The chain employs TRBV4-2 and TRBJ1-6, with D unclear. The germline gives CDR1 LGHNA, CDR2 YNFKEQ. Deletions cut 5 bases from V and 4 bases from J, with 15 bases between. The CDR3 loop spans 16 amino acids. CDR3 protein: CASSVQQAAYNSPLHF. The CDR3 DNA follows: TGTGCCAGCAGCGTTCAGCAGGCCGCTTATAATTCACCCCTCCACTTT.

The CDR3 coding sequence is TGTGCCAGCAGTGAAGAGACAGGGGGCTCCTACGAGCAGTACTTC. Its protein product is CASSEETGGSYEQYF. This chain joins TRBV2 and TRBJ2-7; 9 bases line up with TRBD1. Germline CDR1 reads SNHLY; CDR2 reads FYNNEI. J gave up 0 bases and V 1 base, and 1 base lay outside the gene matches. The CDR3 sequence is 15 residues long.

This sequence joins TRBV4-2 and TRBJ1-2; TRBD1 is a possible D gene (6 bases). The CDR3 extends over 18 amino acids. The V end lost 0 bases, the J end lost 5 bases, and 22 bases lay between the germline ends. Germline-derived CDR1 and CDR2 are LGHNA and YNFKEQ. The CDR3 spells CASSQDRGRHRSWYGYTF. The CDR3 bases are TGTGCCAGCAGCCAAGACAGGGGCCGCCATCGGAGTTGGTATGGCTACACCTTC.

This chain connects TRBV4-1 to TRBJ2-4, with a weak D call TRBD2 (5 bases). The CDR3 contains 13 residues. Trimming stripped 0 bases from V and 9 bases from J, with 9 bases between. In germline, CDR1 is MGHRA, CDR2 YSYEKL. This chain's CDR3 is CASSQDVGSIQYF. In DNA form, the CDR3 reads TGCGCCAGCAGCCAAGATGTTGGGAGCATTCAGTACTTC.

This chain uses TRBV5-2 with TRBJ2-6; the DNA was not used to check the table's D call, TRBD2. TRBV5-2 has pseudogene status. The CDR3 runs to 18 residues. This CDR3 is CASNGNGSTQSRANVLTF. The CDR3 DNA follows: TGTGCCAGCAATGGTAATGGGAGTACACAAAGTCGGGCCAACGTCCTGACTTTC.

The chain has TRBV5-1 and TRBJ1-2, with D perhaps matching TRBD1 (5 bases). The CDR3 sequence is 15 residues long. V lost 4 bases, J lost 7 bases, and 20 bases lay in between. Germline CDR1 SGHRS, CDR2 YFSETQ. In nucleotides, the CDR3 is TGCGCCAGCAGCCCGACCCCAGGGAGGTCTCCTGGCTACACCTTC. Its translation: CASSPTPGRSPGYTF.

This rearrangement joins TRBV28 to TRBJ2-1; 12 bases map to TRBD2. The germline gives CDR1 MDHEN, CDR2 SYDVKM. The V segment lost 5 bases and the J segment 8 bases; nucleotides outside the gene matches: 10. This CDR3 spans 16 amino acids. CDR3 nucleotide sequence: TGTGCCAGCAGTCATCATCTAGCGGGAGGGCCGGATGAGCAGTTCTTC. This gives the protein CASSHHLAGGPDEQFF.

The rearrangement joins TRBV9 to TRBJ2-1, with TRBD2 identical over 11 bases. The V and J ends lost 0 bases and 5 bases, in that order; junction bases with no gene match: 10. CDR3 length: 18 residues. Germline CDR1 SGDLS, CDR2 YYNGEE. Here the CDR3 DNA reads TGTGCCAGCAGCGTAGCCTTCCCACTAGCGGGAGAAAACAATGAGCAGTTCTTC. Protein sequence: CASSVAFPLAGENNEQFF. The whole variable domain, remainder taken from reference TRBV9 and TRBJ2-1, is DSGVTQTPKHLITATGQRVTLRCSPRSGDLSVYWYQQSLDQGLQFLIQYYNGEERAKGNILERFSAQQFPDLHSELNLSSLELGDSALYFCASSVAFPLAGENNEQFFGPGTRLTVL.

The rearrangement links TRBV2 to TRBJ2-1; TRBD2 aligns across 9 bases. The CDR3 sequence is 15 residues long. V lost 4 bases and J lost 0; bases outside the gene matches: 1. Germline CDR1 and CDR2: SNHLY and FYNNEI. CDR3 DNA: TGTGCCAGCAGTGCTAGCGGGAACTCCTACAATGAGCAGTTCTTC. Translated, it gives CASSASGNSYNEQFF. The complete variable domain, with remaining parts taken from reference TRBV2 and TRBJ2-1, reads EPEVTQTPSHQVTQMGQEVILRCVPISNHLYFYWYRQILGQKVEFLVSFYNNEISEKSEIFDDQFSVERPDGSNFTLKIRSTKLEDSAMYFCASSASGNSYNEQFFGPGTRLTVL.

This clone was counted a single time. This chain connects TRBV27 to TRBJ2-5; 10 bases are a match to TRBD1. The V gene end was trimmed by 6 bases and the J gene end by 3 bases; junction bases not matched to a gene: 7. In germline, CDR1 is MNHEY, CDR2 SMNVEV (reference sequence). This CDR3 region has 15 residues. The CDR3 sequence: CASRAGTGEKETQYF. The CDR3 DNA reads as TGTGCCAGCAGAGCCGGGACAGGGGAGAAAGAGACCCAGTACTTC.

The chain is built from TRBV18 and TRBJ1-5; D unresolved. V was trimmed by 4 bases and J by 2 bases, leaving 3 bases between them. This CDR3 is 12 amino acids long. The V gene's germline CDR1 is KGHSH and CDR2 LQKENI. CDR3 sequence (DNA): TGTGCCAGCTCACAGCGCAATCAGCCCCAGCATTTT. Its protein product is CASSQRNQPQHF. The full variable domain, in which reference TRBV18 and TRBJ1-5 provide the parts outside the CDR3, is NAGVMQNPRHLVRRRGQEARLRCSPMKGHSHVYWYRQLPEEGLKFMVYLQKENIIDESGMPKERFSAEFPKEGPSILRIQQVVRGDSAAYFCASSQRNQPQHFGDGTRLSIL.

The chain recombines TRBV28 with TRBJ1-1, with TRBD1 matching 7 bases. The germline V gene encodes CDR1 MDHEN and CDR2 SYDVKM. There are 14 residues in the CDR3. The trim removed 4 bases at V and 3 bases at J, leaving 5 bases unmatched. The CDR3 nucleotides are TGTGCCAGCAGTTCGGGACAGTCCTACACTGAAGCTTTCTTT. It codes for CASSSGQSYTEAFF.

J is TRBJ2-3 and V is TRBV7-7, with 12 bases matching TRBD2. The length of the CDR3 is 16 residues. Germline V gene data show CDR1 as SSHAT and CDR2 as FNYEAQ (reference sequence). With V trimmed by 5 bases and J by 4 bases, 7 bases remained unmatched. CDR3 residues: CASSPTSGGFADTQYF. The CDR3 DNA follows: TGTGCCAGCAGCCCTACTAGCGGGGGGTTTGCAGATACGCAGTATTTT. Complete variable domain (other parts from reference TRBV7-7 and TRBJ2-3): GAGVSQSPRYKVTKRGQDVTLRCDPISSHATLYWYQQALGQGPEFLTYFNYEAQPDKSGLPSDRFSAERPEGSISTLTIQRTEQRDSAMYRCASSPTSGGFADTQYFGPGTRLTVL.

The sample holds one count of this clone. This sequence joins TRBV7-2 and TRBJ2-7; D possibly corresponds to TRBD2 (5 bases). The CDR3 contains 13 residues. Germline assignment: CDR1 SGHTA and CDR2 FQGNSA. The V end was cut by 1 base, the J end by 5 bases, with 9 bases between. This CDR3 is CASSLGQEDEQYF. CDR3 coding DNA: TGTGCCAGCAGCTTAGGGCAGGAGGACGAGCAGTACTTC.

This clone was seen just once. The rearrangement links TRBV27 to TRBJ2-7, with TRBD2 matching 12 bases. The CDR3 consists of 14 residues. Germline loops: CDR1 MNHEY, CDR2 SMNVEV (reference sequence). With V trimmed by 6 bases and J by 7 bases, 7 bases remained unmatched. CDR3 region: CASRDGTSGLEQYF. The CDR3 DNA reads TGTGCCAGCAGAGACGGGACTAGCGGGCTTGAGCAGTACTTC.